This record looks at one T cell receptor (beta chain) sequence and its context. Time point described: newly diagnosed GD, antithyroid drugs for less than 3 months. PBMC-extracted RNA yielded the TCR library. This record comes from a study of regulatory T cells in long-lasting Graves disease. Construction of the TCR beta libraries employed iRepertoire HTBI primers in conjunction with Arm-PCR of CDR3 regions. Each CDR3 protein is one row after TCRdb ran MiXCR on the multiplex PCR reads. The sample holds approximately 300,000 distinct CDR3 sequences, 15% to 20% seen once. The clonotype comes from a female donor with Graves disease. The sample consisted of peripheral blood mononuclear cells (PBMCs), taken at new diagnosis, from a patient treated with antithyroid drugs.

In DNA form, the CDR3 reads TGCGCCAGCAGCTTGAACTCAGGGGACACTGAAGCTTTCTTT. Protein: CASSLNSGDTEAFF. The V and J genes are TRBV5-1 and TRBJ1-1; a weak D match, TRBD1 (6 bases). The V and J ends lost 1 base and 3 bases respectively, with 10 bases between them. This CDR3 has 14 amino acids. Germline-derived CDR1 and CDR2 are SGHRS and YFSETQ.